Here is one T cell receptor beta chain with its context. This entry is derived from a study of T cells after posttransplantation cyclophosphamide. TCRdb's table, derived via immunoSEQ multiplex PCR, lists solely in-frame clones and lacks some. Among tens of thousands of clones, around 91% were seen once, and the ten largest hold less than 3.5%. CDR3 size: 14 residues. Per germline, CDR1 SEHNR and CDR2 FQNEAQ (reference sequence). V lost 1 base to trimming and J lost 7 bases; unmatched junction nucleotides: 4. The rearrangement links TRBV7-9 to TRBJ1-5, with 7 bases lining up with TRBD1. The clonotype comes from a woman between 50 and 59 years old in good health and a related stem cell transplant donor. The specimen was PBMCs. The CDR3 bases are TGTGCCAGCAGCTTAGGACAGGGAGAGCAGCCCCAGCATTTT. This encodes CASSLGQGEQPQHF.